Shown below are 27 T cell receptor beta chains from a single sample sequenced in a study of patients and donors after allogeneic stem cell transplantation. TCRdb passed the RT-PCR reads through MiXCR, listing each CDR3 protein once. The top ten hold approximately 10% of the sample, which has 200,000 to 250,000 distinct CDR3 sequences, around 14% seen once. Sequenced input: blood, either unsorted or a sorted T cell fraction (not recorded which). These receptors all stem from a human donor who was either an allogeneic HSCT recipient or a stem cell or donor lymphocyte infusion donor (not recorded which). It is not recorded whose cells these are; they may come from a transplant donor.

This clonotype showed up just a few times. V is TRBV3-1 and J is TRBJ1-1; D unresolved. CDR1 and CDR2 (germline): LGHDT, YNNKEL (reference sequence). The V gene lost 0 bases and the J gene lost 1 base, with 9 bases spanning the gap. This CDR3 contains 15 residues. The CDR3 DNA sequence: TGTGCCAGCAGCCAAGAGCCCAGACCGAACACTGAAGCTTTCTTT. The encoded protein is CASSQEPRPNTEAFF. The full variable domain, its missing parts supplied by reference TRBV3-1 and TRBJ1-1, is DTAVSQTPKYLVTQMGNDKSIKCEQNLGHDTMYWYKQDSKKFLKIMFSYNNKELIINETVPNRFSPKSPDKAHLNLHINSLELGDSAVYFCASSQEPRPNTEAFFGQGTRLTVV.

This clonotype was observed at least ten times. The rearrangement joins TRBV7-8 to TRBJ1-5; D perhaps matches TRBD1 (5 bases). The germline gives CDR1 SGHVS, CDR2 FQNEAQ. The CDR3 is 14 residues long. The V and J ends lost 5 bases and 4 bases respectively, with 12 bases between them. CDR3 sequence (DNA): TGTGCCAGCAGCGCAGGGACCCAGAATCAGCCCCAGCATTTT. As protein: CASSAGTQNQPQHF.

This clonotype has ten or more counts. This chain connects TRBV4-1 to TRBJ2-1; TRBD2 is a possible D gene (5 bases). Trimming pared 4 bases from V and 7 bases from J, leaving 20 bases between. This CDR3 comprises 16 residues. Germline CDR1 reads MGHRA; CDR2 reads YSYEKL. As DNA, the CDR3 is TGCGCCAGCAGCCCCTACGGAGCGGAGGTCGGGAATGAGCAGTTCTTC. This encodes CASSPYGAEVGNEQFF.

The chain joins TRBV25-1 to TRBJ2-1, with no clear D. V lost 7 bases, J lost 7 bases, and 20 bases lay in between. Germline values: CDR1 MGHDK, CDR2 SYGVNS. The CDR3 has 15 residues. CDR3 in amino acids: CASIKTGRAGNEQFF. The CDR3 region has the DNA TGTGCCAGCATAAAAACCGGACGGGCAGGAAATGAGCAGTTCTTC.

V gene TRBV4-1 combines with J gene TRBJ1-2, with a weak D call TRBD1 (5 bases). The V and J ends lost 0 bases and 0 bases respectively, with 11 bases between them. CDR3 length equals 16 residues. Germline V lookup: CDR1 MGHRA, CDR2 YSYEKL. The CDR3 nucleotides read TGCGCCAGCAGCCAAGATGGCGGGGGTTCTAACTATGGCTACACCTTC. Translating it yields CASSQDGGGSNYGYTF.

The chain uses TRBV19 and TRBJ2-5; TRBD1 matches 8 bases. This CDR3 is built from 15 residues. CDR1 is LNHDA and CDR2 is SQIVND in the germline V gene (reference sequence). Germline trimming cut 4 bases from V and 5 bases from J; bases unmatched to any gene: 9. The CDR3 loop is CASSTGTGGGETQYF. CDR3 sequence (DNA): TGTGCCAGTAGTACAGGGACAGGAGGGGGGGAGACCCAGTACTTC.

This clonotype came up many times. The chain uses TRBV19 and TRBJ1-1; TRBD1 matches at 7 bases. The germline gives CDR1 LNHDA, CDR2 SQIVND (reference sequence). The J segment lost 6 bases and the V segment lost 5 bases, leaving 6 bases of the junction unmatched. The CDR3 loop spans 13 amino acids. The CDR3 spells CASSQDRWAEAFF. CDR3 DNA: TGTGCCAGTAGTCAGGACAGGTGGGCTGAAGCTTTCTTT.

This clonotype was seen only a few times. The chain links TRBV4-3 to TRBJ2-3, with D uncertain. The V end lost 1 base, the J end lost 4 bases, and 15 bases lay between the germline ends. CDR3 length: 16 residues. Germline values: CDR1 LGHNA, CDR2 YSLEER. In DNA, the CDR3 is TGCGCCAGCAGCCAAGGAGACTCCCGAGGCCCAGATACGCAGTATTTT. This codes for CASSQGDSRGPDTQYF.

The rearrangement links TRBV9 to TRBJ1-2; 7 bases agree with TRBD1. With V trimmed by 10 bases and J by 1 base, 16 bases remained unmatched. CDR3 length equals 16 residues. Germline V gene lookup returns CDR1 SGDLS and CDR2 YYNGEE. DNA for the CDR3: TGTGCCTCATCGATTGCGACAGGGCGGAGTAACTATGGCTACACCTTC. It translates to CASSIATGRSNYGYTF.

This clonotype appeared a few times. CDR3 nucleotide sequence: TGTGCCAGCACCCCCCCGGGACAGGGCTACAATGAGCAGTTCTTC. Protein sequence: CASTPPGQGYNEQFF. The chain is built from TRBV27 and TRBJ2-1, with TRBD1 matching over 9 bases. The CDR3 sequence is 15 residues long. Unmatched junction bases numbered 7, after V lost 7 bases and J lost 3 bases. CDR1 is MNHEY, CDR2 SMNVEV, per germline (reference sequence).

This rearrangement joins TRBV4-2 to TRBJ2-5; the match to TRBD2 covers 8 bases. The J segment lost 4 bases and the V segment lost 0 bases, leaving 7 bases of the junction unmatched. Germline V gives CDR1 LGHNA, CDR2 YNFKEQ. This CDR3 has 16 amino acids. As DNA, the CDR3 is TGTGCCAGCAGCCAAGAGTCGCGGGGGGTGCCAGAGACCCAGTACTTC. This gives the protein CASSQESRGVPETQYF.

This clonotype was observed many times. The rearrangement links TRBV12-3 or TRBV12-4 to TRBJ2-2, with D unclear. V lost 8 bases and J 0 bases, leaving 10 bases between the germline ends. This CDR3 region has 14 residues. In DNA form, the CDR3 reads TGTGCCAGCCGCACACTTACGAACACCGGGGAGCTGTTTTTT. It encodes CASRTLTNTGELFF.

The J gene is TRBJ2-7, the V gene TRBV3-1, with D possibly matching TRBD2 (6 bases). The CDR3 has 15 amino acids. Trimming pared 4 bases from V and 4 bases from J, leaving 17 bases between. Germline V gene sequence: CDR1 LGHDT, CDR2 YNNKEL (reference sequence). The CDR3 region has the DNA TGTGCCAGCAGCCCCCGATCGGGACTGCAGTACGAGCAGTACTTC. Protein product: CASSPRSGLQYEQYF.

This chain connects TRBV3-1 to TRBJ1-6, with D uncertain. The CDR3 sequence is 18 residues long. Per germline, CDR1 LGHDT and CDR2 YNNKEL (reference sequence). Trimming left V 7 bases short and J 0 bases short, with 19 bases between. This chain's CDR3 is CASTPVKDASSYNSPLHF. The CDR3 region has the DNA TGTGCCAGCACCCCAGTAAAGGACGCCAGCTCCTATAATTCACCCCTCCACTTT.

The gene calls are TRBV5-1 and TRBJ2-3; D may be TRBD2 (5 bases). CDR3 size: 14 residues. CDR1 SGHRS and CDR2 YFSETQ come from the germline V gene. V shed 5 bases and J shed 2 bases, with 12 bases lying between them. CDR3 bases: TGCGCCAGCAGGCCCGGGATGGACACAGATACGCAGTATTTT. It codes for CASRPGMDTDTQYF.

In DNA, the CDR3 is TGTGCCACCAGTGATCGGCTAGCCCTGAATACGCAGTATTTT. Its protein product is CATSDRLALNTQYF. The V gene is TRBV24-1, the J gene TRBJ2-3, with a possible D match to TRBD2 (5 bases). Trimming left V 3 bases short and J 7 bases short, with 13 bases between. CDR1 and CDR2 (germline): KGHDR, SFDVKD. The CDR3 is 14 amino acids.

This chain joins TRBV20-1 and TRBJ2-3, with TRBD2 matching 7 bases. This CDR3 contains 15 residues. Unmatched junction bases numbered 8, after V lost 3 bases and J lost 2 bases. The germline V gene has CDR1 DFQATT and CDR2 SNEGSKA (reference sequence). The CDR3 nucleotides read TGCAGTGCTAGGTCCCTAGCGGTCCTCACAGATACGCAGTATTTT. Its protein product is CSARSLAVLTDTQYF.

In its sample, this clonotype was seen many times. This sequence joins TRBV7-9 and TRBJ1-2, with 9 bases lining up with TRBD1. The trim removed 1 base at V and 11 bases at J, leaving 5 bases unmatched. The CDR3 has 13 amino acids. Per germline, CDR1 SEHNR and CDR2 FQNEAQ (reference sequence). The CDR3 protein is CASSLGDRVMYTF. The CDR3 bases are TGTGCCAGCAGCTTAGGGGACAGGGTAATGTACACCTTC. Full variable domain (missing parts from reference TRBV7-9 and TRBJ1-2): DTGVSQNPRHKITKRGQNVTFRCDPISEHNRLYWYRQTLGQGPEFLTYFQNEAQLEKSRLLSDRFSAERPKGSFSTLEIQRTEQGDSAMYLCASSLGDRVMYTFGSGTRLTVV.

The chain couples TRBV9 to TRBJ2-5; 12 nucleotides match TRBD2. Germline V gene data show CDR1 as SGDLS and CDR2 as YYNGEE. J lost 5 bases, V lost 7 bases, and 6 bases had no gene match. The CDR3 length is 14 residues. For the CDR3, the DNA is TGTGCCAGCCCCCGACTAGCGGGGGTGGAGACCCAGTACTTC. It encodes CASPRLAGVETQYF.

V usage is TRBV5-4 and J usage is TRBJ1-2; TRBD1 agrees at 11 bases. Unmatched junction bases numbered 8, after V lost 5 bases and J lost 8 bases. Germline CDR1 is SGHNT and CDR2 is YYREEE (reference sequence). There are 14 residues in the CDR3. CDR3 coding DNA: TGTGCCAGCAGTAGTGGACAGGGGGCAGGGGGCTACACCTTC. As protein: CASSSGQGAGGYTF.

This clonotype has at least ten counts. This chain joins TRBV12-3 or TRBV12-4 and TRBJ2-1; the match to TRBD2 covers 8 bases. V lost 1 base to trimming and J lost 8 bases; unmatched junction nucleotides: 10. The CDR3 sequence is 16 residues long. The CDR3 here is CASSLVGLAGWDEQFF. CDR3 sequence (DNA): TGTGCCAGCAGTTTAGTGGGCTTAGCGGGATGGGATGAGCAGTTCTTC.

The table lists this clonotype with many counts. The rearrangement links TRBV20-1 to TRBJ1-2, with 8 bases matching TRBD1. The ends lost 4 bases at V and 1 base at J; junction bases unmatched: 8. Germline-derived CDR1 and CDR2 are DFQATT and SNEGSKA (reference sequence). CDR3 size: 15 residues. The CDR3: CSAIFQGALNYGYTF. The CDR3 nucleotides read TGCAGTGCTATTTTCCAGGGGGCTCTTAACTATGGCTACACCTTC.

This rearrangement joins TRBV2 to TRBJ2-1, with D tentatively TRBD2 (6 bases). CDR3 size: 15 residues. The germline V and J ends were trimmed by 6 bases and 0 bases, with 12 bases remaining between them. Germline CDR1 is SNHLY and CDR2 is FYNNEI. The CDR3 reads CASSIAASSYNEQFF. The CDR3, as DNA: TGTGCCAGCAGCATAGCGGCAAGCTCCTACAATGAGCAGTTCTTC.

In this sample, this clonotype turned up many times. The rearrangement joins TRBV7-9 to TRBJ1-1; D is uncertain. Germline V gene data show CDR1 as SEHNR and CDR2 as FQNEAQ (reference sequence). Trimming left V 6 bases short and J 1 base short, with 9 bases between. This CDR3 is built from 13 residues. DNA for the CDR3: TGTGCCAGCAGGGAGGACGGGAACACTGAAGCTTTCTTT. Translating it yields CASREDGNTEAFF. Using reference TRBV7-9 and TRBJ1-1 for the parts outside the CDR3, the full variable domain is DTGVSQNPRHKITKRGQNVTFRCDPISEHNRLYWYRQTLGQGPEFLTYFQNEAQLEKSRLLSDRFSAERPKGSFSTLEIQRTEQGDSAMYLCASREDGNTEAFFGQGTRLTVV.

The table lists this clonotype with a few counts. This chain connects TRBV6-5 to TRBJ2-7; D not resolved. CDR1 is MNHEY and CDR2 is SVGAGI in the germline V gene. The CDR3 sequence is 16 residues long. The V end lost 5 bases, the J end lost 2 bases, and 19 bases lay between the germline ends. In DNA, the CDR3 is TGTGCCAGCAGTAACTTACAAGTTTTTCTTCCCTACGAGCAGTACTTC. Its translation is CASSNLQVFLPYEQYF.

This clonotype was detected many times. This chain joins TRBV11-3 and TRBJ2-3; tentatively, D is TRBD1 (5 bases). The ends were cut back, 5 bases at V and 1 base at J, with 10 bases in the middle. Germline V gene data show CDR1 as SGHNT and CDR2 as YENEEA. The CDR3 has 14 residues. CDR3 DNA sequence: TGTGCCAGCAGCCCCGACAGTGGCACAGATACGCAGTATTTT. Translated: CASSPDSGTDTQYF.

This clonotype was recorded only once. This chain joins TRBV19 and TRBJ2-4, with D tentatively TRBD1 or TRBD2 (5 bases each). The V end was cut by 7 bases, the J end by 0 bases, with 19 bases between. Germline-derived CDR1 and CDR2 are LNHDA and SQIVND (reference sequence). The CDR3 loop spans 17 amino acids. CDR3 coding DNA: TGTGCCAGTACCATAGAGGGGCCCGGACTAGCCAAAAACATTCAGTACTTC. Encoded protein: CASTIEGPGLAKNIQYF.